The clone carrying this TCR beta chain was found many times. As yet, its antigen is unknown. This entry is derived from a study of T cells in Graves' hyperthyroidism and ophthalmopathy. Study-wide results and limits: Most clonotypes expanded in the thyroid (above 0.001) were also present in blood.

This CDR3 has 19 amino acids. With 0 bases removed from V and 1 base from J, the gap between germline ends came to 20 bases. CDR1 is SGHVS and CDR2 is FNYEAQ in the germline V gene. The investigators amplified TCR beta CDR3 regions from RNA transcripts. First-round RT-PCR of the TCR CDR3 relied on the HTBI primer set. TCRdb called the multiplex PCR reads again in MiXCR, with one record for every CDR3 protein. The table shows roughly 630,000 distinct CDR3 sequences, with about a sixth occurring only once. This clonotype was sampled from a woman aged 25 to 39 with Graves' hyperthyroidism. Sequencing was performed on blood. J is TRBJ2-3 and V is TRBV7-6, with D perhaps TRBD1 (6 bases). CDR3 in DNA: TGTGCCAGCAGCTTAGCGGTCAGTCCCGGGACACCCCGCACAGATACGCAGTATTTT. It codes for CASSLAVSPGTPRTDTQYF.